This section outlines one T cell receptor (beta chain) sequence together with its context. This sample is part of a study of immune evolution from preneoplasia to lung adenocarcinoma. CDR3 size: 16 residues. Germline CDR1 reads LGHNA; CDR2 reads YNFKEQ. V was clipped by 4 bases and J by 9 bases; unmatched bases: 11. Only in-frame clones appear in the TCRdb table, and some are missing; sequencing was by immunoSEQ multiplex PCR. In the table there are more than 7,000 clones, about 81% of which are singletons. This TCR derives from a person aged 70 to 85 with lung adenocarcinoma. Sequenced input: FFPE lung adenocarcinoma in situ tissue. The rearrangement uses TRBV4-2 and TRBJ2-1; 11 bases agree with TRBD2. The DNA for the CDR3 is TGTGCCAGCAGCCCGGCCGGGGTAGCGGGAGGGTTTGAGCAGTTCTTC. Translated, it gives CASSPAGVAGGFEQFF.